The clone carrying this T cell receptor beta chain was found once. The J segment lost 9 bases and the V segment lost 3 bases, leaving 12 bases of the junction unmatched. The CDR3 spans 16 residues. Germline V gene lookup returns CDR1 SGDLS and CDR2 YYNGEE. The authors ran a second PCR of roughly 6 to 12 cycles using a sample-barcoded 5' primer and a J-beta primer mix. TCRdb re-called the 5' RACE reads through MiXCR, storing one row per CDR3 protein. The sample has 650,000 to 1,000,000 distinct CDR3 sequences, 30% to 45% seen once; the top ten hold over 10%. The data are from a study of blood T cells in healthy people across ages. Donors each provided roughly 11 milliliters of peripheral blood.

The J gene is TRBJ2-4, the V gene TRBV9, with 10 bases matching TRBD1. The TCR sequence derives from a man aged 18 to 30 in good health. The material sequenced was blood. CDR3: CASSEARGTGDIIQYF. As DNA, the CDR3 is TGTGCCAGCAGCGAAGCCCGAGGGACAGGGGATATCATTCAGTACTTC.